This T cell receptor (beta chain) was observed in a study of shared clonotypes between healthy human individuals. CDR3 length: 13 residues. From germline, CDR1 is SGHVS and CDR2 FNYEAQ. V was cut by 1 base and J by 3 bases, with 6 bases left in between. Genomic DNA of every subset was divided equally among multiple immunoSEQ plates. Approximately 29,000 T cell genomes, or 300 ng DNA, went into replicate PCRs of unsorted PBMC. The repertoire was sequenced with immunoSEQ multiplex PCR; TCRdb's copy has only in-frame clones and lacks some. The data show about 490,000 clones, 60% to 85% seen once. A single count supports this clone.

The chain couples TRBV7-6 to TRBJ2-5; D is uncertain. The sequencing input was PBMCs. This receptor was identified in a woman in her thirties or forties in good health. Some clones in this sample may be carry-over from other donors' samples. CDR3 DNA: TGTGCCAGCAGCTTAGTATGGAAAGAGACCCAGTACTTC. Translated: CASSLVWKETQYF.